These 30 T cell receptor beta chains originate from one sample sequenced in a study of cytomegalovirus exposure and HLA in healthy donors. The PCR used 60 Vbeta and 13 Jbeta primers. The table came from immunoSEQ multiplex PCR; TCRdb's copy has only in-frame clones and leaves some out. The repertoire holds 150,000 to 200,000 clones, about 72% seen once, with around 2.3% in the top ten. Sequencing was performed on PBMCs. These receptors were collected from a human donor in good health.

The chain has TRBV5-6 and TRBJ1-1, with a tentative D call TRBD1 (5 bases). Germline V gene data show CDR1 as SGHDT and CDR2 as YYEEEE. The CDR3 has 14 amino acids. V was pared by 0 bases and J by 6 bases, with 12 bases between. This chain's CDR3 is CASSLGQLRAEAFF. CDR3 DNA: TGTGCCAGCAGCTTGGGACAGCTTCGTGCTGAAGCTTTCTTT.

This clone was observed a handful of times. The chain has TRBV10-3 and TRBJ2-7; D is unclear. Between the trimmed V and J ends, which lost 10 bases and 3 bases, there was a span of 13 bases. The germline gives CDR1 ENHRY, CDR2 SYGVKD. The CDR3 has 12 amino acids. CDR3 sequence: CATANSRYEQYF. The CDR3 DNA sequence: TGTGCCACCGCCAACAGCCGCTACGAGCAGTACTTC.

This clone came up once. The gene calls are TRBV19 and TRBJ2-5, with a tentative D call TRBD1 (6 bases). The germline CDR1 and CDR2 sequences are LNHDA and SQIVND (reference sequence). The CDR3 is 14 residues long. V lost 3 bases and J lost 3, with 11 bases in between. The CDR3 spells CASSISQGEETQYF. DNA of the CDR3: TGTGCCAGTAGTATTTCACAGGGCGAAGAGACCCAGTACTTC.

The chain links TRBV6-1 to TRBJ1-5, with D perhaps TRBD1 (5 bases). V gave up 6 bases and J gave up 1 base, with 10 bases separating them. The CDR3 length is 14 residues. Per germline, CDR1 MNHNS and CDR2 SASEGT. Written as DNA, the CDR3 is TGTGCCAGCAGCCTTGGGGCCAGCAATCAGCCCCAGCATTTT. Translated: CASSLGASNQPQHF.

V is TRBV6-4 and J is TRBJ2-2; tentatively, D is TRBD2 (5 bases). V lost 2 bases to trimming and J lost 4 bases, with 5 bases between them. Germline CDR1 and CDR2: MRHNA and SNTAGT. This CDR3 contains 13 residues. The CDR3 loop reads CASSDTSTGELFF. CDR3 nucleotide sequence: TGTGCCAGCAGTGACACTAGCACCGGGGAGCTGTTTTTT.

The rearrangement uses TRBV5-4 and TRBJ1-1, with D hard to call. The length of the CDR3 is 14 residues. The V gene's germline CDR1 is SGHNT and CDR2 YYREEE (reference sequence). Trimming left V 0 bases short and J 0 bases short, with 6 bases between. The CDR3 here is CASSLDNVNTEAFF. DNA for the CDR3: TGTGCCAGCAGCTTGGATAATGTGAACACTGAAGCTTTCTTT.

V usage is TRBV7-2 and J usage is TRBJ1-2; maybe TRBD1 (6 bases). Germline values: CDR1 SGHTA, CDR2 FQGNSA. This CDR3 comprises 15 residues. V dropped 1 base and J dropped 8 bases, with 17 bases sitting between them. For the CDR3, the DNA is TGTGCCAGCAGCTTAGGGGGGGGCCAATTAGGGGGCTACACCTTC. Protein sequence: CASSLGGGQLGGYTF.

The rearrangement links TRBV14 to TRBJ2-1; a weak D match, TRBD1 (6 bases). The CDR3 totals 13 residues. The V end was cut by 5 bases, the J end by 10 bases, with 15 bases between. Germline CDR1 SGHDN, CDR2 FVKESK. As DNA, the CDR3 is TGTGCCAGCAGCTACACAGGGCAACAAGAGCAGTTCTTC. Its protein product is CASSYTGQQEQFF.

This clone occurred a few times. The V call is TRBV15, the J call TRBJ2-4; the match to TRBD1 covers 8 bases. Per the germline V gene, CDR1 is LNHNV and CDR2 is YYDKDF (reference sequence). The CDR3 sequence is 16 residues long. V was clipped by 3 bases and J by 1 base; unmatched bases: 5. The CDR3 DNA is TGTGCCACCAGCAGCCGTCAGGGGGCGGCCAAAAACATTCAGTACTTC. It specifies CATSSRQGAAKNIQYF. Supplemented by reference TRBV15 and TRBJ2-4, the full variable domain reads DAMVIQNPRYQVTQFGKPVTLSCSQTLNHNVMYWYQQKSSQAPKLLFHYYDKDFNNEADTPDNFQSRRPNTSFCFLDIRSPGLGDTAMYLCATSSRQGAAKNIQYFGAGTRLSVL.

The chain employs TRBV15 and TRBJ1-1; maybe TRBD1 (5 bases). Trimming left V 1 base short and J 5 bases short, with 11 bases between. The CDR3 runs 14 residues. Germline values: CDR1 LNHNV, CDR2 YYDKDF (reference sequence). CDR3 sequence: CATSRGAGRTEAFF. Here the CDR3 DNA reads TGTGCCACCAGCAGAGGGGCAGGGCGGACTGAAGCTTTCTTT.

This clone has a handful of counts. The CDR3 bases are TGTGCCAGCAGCTTAGTAAGCTCGGAGAACCTCGGAGCTTTCTTT. Translated, it gives CASSLVSSENLGAFF. The chain links TRBV7-8 to TRBJ1-1; D is uncertain. This CDR3 is 15 amino acids long. V lost 1 base and J lost 10, with 19 bases in between. CDR1 is SGHVS and CDR2 is FQNEAQ in the germline V gene.

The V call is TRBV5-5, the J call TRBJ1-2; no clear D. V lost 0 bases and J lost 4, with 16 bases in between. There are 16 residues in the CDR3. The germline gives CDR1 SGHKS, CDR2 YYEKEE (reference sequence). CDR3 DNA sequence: TGTGCCAGCAGCTTGGGTGTCGTAGCTCCGGGCTATGGCTACACCTTC. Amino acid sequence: CASSLGVVAPGYGYTF.

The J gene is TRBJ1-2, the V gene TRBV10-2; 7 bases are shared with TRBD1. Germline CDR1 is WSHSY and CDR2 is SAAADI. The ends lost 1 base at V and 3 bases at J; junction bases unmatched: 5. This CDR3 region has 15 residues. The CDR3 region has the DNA TGCGCCAGCAGTGAGTTTGAGGGGGCGGACTATGGCTACACCTTC. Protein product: CASSEFEGADYGYTF.

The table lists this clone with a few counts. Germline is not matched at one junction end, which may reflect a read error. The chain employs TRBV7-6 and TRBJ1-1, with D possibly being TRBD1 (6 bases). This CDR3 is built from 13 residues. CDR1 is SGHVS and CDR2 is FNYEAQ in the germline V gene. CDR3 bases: TGTGCTAGCAGCCTACAGGGCGGCACTGAAGCTTTCTTT. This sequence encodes CASSLQGGTEAFF.

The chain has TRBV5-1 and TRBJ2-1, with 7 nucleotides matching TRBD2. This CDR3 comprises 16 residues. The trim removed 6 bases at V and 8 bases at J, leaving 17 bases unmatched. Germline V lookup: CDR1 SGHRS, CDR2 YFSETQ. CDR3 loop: CASNFRTSPSRDEQFF. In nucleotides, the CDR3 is TGCGCCAGCAACTTTCGGACTAGTCCGTCCCGAGATGAGCAGTTCTTC.

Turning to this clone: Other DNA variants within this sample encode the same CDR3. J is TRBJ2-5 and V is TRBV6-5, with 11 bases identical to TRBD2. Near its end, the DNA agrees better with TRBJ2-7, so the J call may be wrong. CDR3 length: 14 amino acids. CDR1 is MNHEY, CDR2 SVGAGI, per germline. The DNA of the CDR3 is TGTGCCAGCAACCGACTAGCGGGACCCTACGAGCAGTACTTC. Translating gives CASNRLAGPYEQYF.

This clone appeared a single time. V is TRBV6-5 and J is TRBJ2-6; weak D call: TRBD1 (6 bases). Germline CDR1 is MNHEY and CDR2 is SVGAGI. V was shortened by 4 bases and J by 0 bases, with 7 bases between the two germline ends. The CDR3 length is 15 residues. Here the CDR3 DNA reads TGTGCCAGCAGTTCGGACAGCTCTGGGGCCAACGTCCTGACTTTC. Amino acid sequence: CASSSDSSGANVLTF.

The CDR3 loop reads CASSLGTGSQETQYF. CDR3 in DNA: TGCGCCAGCAGCTTGGGCACAGGGTCCCAAGAGACCCAGTACTTC. The chain uses TRBV5-1 and TRBJ2-5, with D possibly being TRBD1 (6 bases). CDR3 length equals 15 residues. Trimming shortened V by 0 bases and J by 1 base, and 10 bases separated the two germline ends. Germline CDR1 reads SGHRS; CDR2 reads YFSETQ.

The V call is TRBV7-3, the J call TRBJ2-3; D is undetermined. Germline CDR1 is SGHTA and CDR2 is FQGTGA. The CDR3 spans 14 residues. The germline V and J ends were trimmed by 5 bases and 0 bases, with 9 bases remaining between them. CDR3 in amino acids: CASSASASTDTQYF. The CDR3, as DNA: TGTGCCAGCAGCGCCAGCGCGAGCACAGATACGCAGTATTTT.

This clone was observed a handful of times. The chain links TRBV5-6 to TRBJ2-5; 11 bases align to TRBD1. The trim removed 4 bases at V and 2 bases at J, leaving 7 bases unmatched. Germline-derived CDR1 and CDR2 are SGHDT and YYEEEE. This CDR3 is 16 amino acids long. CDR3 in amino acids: CASSPRGDRGQETQYF. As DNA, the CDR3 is TGTGCCAGCAGCCCGAGGGGGGACAGGGGGCAAGAGACCCAGTACTTC.

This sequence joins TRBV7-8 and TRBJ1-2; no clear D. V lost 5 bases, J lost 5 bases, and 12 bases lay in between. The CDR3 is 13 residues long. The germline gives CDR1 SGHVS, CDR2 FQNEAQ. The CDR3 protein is CASSITAEYGYTF. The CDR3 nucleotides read TGTGCCAGCAGCATTACCGCTGAGTATGGCTACACCTTC.

CDR3 in amino acids: CSVGEGDYNSPLHF. In DNA form, the CDR3 reads TGCAGCGTTGGAGAGGGCGATTATAATTCACCCCTCCACTTT. The gene calls are TRBV29-1 and TRBJ1-6; D uncertain. The ends were cut back, 4 bases at V and 4 bases at J, with 11 bases in the middle. The CDR3 extends over 14 amino acids. Germline V lookup: CDR1 SQVTM, CDR2 ANQGSEA. Variable domain in full (rest from reference TRBV29-1 and TRBJ1-6): SAVISQKPSRDICQRGTSLTIQCQVDSQVTMMFWYRQQPGQSLTLIATANQGSEATYESGFVIDKFPISRPNLTFSTLTVSNMSPEDSSIYLCSVGEGDYNSPLHFGNGTRLTVT.

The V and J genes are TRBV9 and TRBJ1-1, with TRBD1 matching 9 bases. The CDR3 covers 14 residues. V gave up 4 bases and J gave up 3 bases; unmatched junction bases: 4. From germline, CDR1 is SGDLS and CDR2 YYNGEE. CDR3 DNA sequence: TGTGCCAGCAGCCCCTGGACAGGGGACACTGAAGCTTTCTTT. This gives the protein CASSPWTGDTEAFF.

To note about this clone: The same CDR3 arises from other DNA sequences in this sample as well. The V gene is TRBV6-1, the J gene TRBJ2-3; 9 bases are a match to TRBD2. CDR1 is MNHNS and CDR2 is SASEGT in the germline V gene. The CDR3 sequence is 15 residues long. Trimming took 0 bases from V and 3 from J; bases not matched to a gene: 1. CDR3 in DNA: TGTGCCAGCAGTGAAGCGCGGGGGGGTACAGATACGCAGTATTTT. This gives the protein CASSEARGGTDTQYF.

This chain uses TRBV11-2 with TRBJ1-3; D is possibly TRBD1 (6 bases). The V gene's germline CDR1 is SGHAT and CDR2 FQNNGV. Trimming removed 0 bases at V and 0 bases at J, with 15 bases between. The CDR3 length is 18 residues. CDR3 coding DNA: TGTGCCAGCAGCTTAGAGGCTGCGGTAGGGGGCTCTGGAAACACCATATATTTT. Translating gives CASSLEAAVGGSGNTIYF.

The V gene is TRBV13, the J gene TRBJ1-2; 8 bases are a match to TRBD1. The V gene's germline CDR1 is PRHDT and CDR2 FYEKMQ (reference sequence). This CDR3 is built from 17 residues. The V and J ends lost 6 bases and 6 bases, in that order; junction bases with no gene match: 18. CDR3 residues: CASRRPLPEDRADGYTF. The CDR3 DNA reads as TGTGCCAGCAGACGTCCCCTCCCCGAGGACAGGGCGGATGGCTACACCTTC.

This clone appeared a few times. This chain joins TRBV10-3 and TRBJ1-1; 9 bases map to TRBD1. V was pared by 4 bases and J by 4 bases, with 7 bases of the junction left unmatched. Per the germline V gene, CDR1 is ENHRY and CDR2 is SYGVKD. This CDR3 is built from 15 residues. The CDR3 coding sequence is TGTGCCATCAGTGTCTCTGGGGACAGGGCCACTGAAGCTTTCTTT. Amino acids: CAISVSGDRATEAFF.

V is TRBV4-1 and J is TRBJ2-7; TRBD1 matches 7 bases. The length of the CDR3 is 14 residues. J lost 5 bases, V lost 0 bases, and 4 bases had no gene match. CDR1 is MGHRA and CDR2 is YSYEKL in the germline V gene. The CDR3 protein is CASSQERQGNEQYF. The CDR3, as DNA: TGCGCCAGCAGCCAAGAGCGACAGGGAAACGAGCAGTACTTC.

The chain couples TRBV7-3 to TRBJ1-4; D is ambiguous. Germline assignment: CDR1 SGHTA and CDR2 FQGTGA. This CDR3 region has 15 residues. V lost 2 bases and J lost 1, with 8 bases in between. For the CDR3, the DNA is TGTGCCAGCAGCTTATACCGGGAAACTAATGAAAAACTGTTTTTT. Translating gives CASSLYRETNEKLFF. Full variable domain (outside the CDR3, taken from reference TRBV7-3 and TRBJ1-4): GAGVSQTPSNKVTEKGKYVELRCDPISGHTALYWYRQSLGQGPEFLIYFQGTGAADDSGLPNDRFFAVRPEGSVSTLKIQRTERGDSAVYLCASSLYRETNEKLFFGSGTQLSVL.

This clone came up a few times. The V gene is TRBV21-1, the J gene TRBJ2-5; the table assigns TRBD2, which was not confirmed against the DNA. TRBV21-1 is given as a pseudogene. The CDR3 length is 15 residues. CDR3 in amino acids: CASSKRVTSQETQYF. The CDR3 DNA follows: TGTGCCAGCAGCAAGAGGGTCACCTCCCAAGAGACCCAGTACTTC.